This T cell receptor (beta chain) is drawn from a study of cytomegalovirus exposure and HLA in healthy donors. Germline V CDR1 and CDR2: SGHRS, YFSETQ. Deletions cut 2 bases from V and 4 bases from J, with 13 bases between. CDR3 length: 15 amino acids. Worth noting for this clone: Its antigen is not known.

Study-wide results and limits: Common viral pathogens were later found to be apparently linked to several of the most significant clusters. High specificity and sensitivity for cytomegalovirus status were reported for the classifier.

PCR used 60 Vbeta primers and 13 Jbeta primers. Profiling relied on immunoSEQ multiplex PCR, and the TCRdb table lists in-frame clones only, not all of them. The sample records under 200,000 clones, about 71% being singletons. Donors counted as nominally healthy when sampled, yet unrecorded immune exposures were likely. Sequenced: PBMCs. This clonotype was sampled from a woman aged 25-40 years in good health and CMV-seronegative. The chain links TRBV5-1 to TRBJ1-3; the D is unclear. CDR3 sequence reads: CASSLSGALGNTIYF. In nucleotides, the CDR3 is TGCGCCAGCAGCTTATCGGGAGCTCTAGGAAACACCATATATTTT. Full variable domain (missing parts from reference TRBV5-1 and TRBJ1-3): KAGVTQTPRYLIKTRGQQVTLSCSPISGHRSVSWYQQTPGQGLQFLFEYFSETQRNKGNFPGRFSGRQFSNSRSEMNVSTLELGDSALYLCASSLSGALGNTIYFGEGSWLTVV.